A single sample gave rise to the 30 T cell receptor beta chains below, sequenced in a study of cytomegalovirus exposure and HLA in healthy donors. Assay used: immunoSEQ multiplex PCR; TCRdb lists only in-frame clones, some missing. Counted here are more than 250,000 clones, roughly 90% occurring once; the ten biggest clones make up approximately 1.1%. Material for sequencing was PBMCs. These receptors all stem from a woman aged 30 to 39 in good health and CMV-seropositive.

This sequence joins TRBV7-3 and TRBJ2-3; D perhaps matches TRBD2 (6 bases). V was trimmed by 0 bases and J by 1 base, leaving 8 bases between them. CDR1 is SGHTA, CDR2 FQGTGA, per germline. The CDR3 is 15 residues long. The DNA for the CDR3 is TGTGCCAGCAGCTTAACGTCGGGGGGCACAGATACGCAGTATTTT. Translation gives CASSLTSGGTDTQYF.

The V and J genes are TRBV9 and TRBJ2-1, with D tentatively TRBD1 (6 bases). This CDR3 has 15 residues. Trimming stripped 3 bases from V and 0 bases from J, with 10 bases between. Germline lookup yields CDR1 SGDLS and CDR2 YYNGEE. CDR3 DNA: TGTGCCAGCAGCGCAGACAGGCGCTCCTACAATGAGCAGTTCTTC. It yields the protein CASSADRRSYNEQFF. The entire variable domain, with the rest obtained from reference TRBV9 and TRBJ2-1, is as follows: DSGVTQTPKHLITATGQRVTLRCSPRSGDLSVYWYQQSLDQGLQFLIQYYNGEERAKGNILERFSAQQFPDLHSELNLSSLELGDSALYFCASSADRRSYNEQFFGPGTRLTVL.

CDR3 protein: CASNQRVDPGGEAFF. DNA of the CDR3: TGTGCCAGCAACCAACGAGTAGACCCGGGGGGTGAAGCTTTCTTT. This chain uses TRBV6-6 with TRBJ1-1, with a possible D match to TRBD1 (5 bases). Trimming took 7 bases from V and 7 from J, leaving 22 bases between them. The CDR3 spans 15 residues. The germline gives CDR1 MNHNY, CDR2 SVGAGI (reference sequence).

This chain joins TRBV9 and TRBJ2-3; D might be TRBD2 (5 bases). Germline V gene sequence: CDR1 SGDLS, CDR2 YYNGEE. The V end lost 2 bases, the J end lost 5 bases, and 12 bases lay between the germline ends. This CDR3 is 14 amino acids long. The CDR3 is CASSVGPAGDTQYF. The CDR3 DNA reads as TGTGCCAGCAGCGTCGGACCTGCGGGAGATACGCAGTATTTT.

This clone appeared a single time. The CDR3, as DNA: TGTGCCAGCAGGGACCAACAGGGGAGTCGCAATCAGCCCCAGCATTTT. Residues: CASRDQQGSRNQPQHF. The chain couples TRBV28 to TRBJ1-5; TRBD1 matches 7 bases. The germline V gene has CDR1 MDHEN and CDR2 SYDVKM. The CDR3 loop spans 16 amino acids. With 6 bases clipped from V and 2 bases from J, the junction kept 10 bases outside the gene matches.

This CDR3 reads CASSQDPSGGLGYGYTF. The CDR3 DNA sequence: TGCGCCAGCAGCCAAGACCCCTCGGGGGGGCTCGGCTATGGCTACACCTTC. The genes are TRBV4-3 and TRBJ1-2; tentative D call: TRBD1 (6 bases). Trimming left V 0 bases short and J 4 bases short, with 18 bases between. The CDR3 sequence is 17 residues long. The germline CDR1 and CDR2 sequences are LGHNA and YSLEER.

The gene calls are TRBV11-2 and TRBJ1-1; D unresolved. The CDR3 spans 14 residues. Per germline, CDR1 SGHAT and CDR2 FQNNGV. V lost 3 bases to trimming and J lost 1 base, with 9 bases between them. The CDR3 DNA sequence: TGTGCCAGCAGCTTTATTAGGGCGAACACTGAAGCTTTCTTT. Translating gives CASSFIRANTEAFF.

A single count supports this clone. The rearrangement links TRBV18 to TRBJ2-2; TRBD1 might be the D (6 bases). Trimming took off 1 base at V and 3 bases at J, with 12 bases between the two ends. Germline CDR1 reads KGHSH; CDR2 reads LQKENI. CDR3 size: 16 residues. CDR3 sequence reads: CASSPLEGVDTGELFF. The CDR3 DNA reads as TGTGCCAGCTCACCACTCGAGGGGGTCGACACCGGGGAGCTGTTTTTT.

V is TRBV10-3 and J is TRBJ1-2; TRBD1 aligns across 10 bases. V lost 6 bases, J lost 7 bases, and 8 bases stayed unmatched. This CDR3 has 14 residues. From germline, CDR1 is ENHRY and CDR2 SYGVKD. CDR3 region: CAIRPPGQGFGYTF. CDR3 coding DNA: TGTGCCATCAGACCACCGGGACAGGGGTTTGGCTACACCTTC.

The chain links TRBV27 to TRBJ1-2, with TRBD1 identical over 7 bases. This CDR3 has 14 amino acids. V shed 3 bases, J shed 4 bases, and the junction held 5 bases outside the gene matches. CDR1 and CDR2 from the germline V gene are MNHEY and SMNVEV (reference sequence). The CDR3, as DNA: TGTGCCAGCAGTTTGAGGGGGCTGGGCTATGGCTACACCTTC. Its translation is CASSLRGLGYGYTF.

The DNA for the CDR3 is TGTGCCAGCAGCCCTCGACAGGGGCCCTACGAGCAGTACTTC. Encoded protein: CASSPRQGPYEQYF. This chain joins TRBV14 and TRBJ2-7; 8 bases are shared with TRBD1. J gave up 2 bases and V 4 bases, and 4 bases lay outside the gene matches. Germline-derived CDR1 and CDR2 are SGHDN and FVKESK. The CDR3 is 14 residues long.

V and J are TRBV11-2 and TRBJ2-7; TRBD2 matches 7 bases. The V gene's germline CDR1 is SGHAT and CDR2 FQNNGV. The CDR3 covers 14 residues. V shed 5 bases, J shed 3 bases, and the junction held 7 bases outside the gene matches. The CDR3 spells CASSALASGYEQYF. DNA of the CDR3: TGTGCCAGCAGCGCACTCGCTAGCGGCTACGAGCAGTACTTC. Based on the CDR3 plus reference TRBV11-2 and TRBJ2-7, the full variable domain is EAGVAQSPRYKIIEKRQSVAFWCNPISGHATLYWYQQILGQGPKLLIQFQNNGVVDDSQLPKDRFSAERLKGVDSTLKIQPAKLEDSAVYLCASSALASGYEQYFGPGTRLTVT.

This clone was seen once. The gene calls are TRBV9 and TRBJ1-1; 8 bases agree with TRBD1. Unmatched junction bases numbered 13, after V lost 4 bases and J lost 8 bases. The CDR3 covers 15 residues. Per germline, CDR1 SGDLS and CDR2 YYNGEE. CDR3 sequence reads: CASSPSLQGAREAFF. The CDR3 nucleotides read TGTGCCAGCAGCCCTAGCTTGCAGGGGGCCAGGGAAGCTTTCTTT.

CDR3 DNA: TGTGCCAGCAGCCCCGAGAACGGCTATGGCTACACCTTC. Translated: CASSPENGYGYTF. The rearrangement links TRBV9 to TRBJ1-2; D gene ambiguous. V shed 4 bases and J shed 4 bases, with 11 bases lying between them. Germline V gene sequence: CDR1 SGDLS, CDR2 YYNGEE. This CDR3 region has 13 residues.

The chain combines TRBV14 with TRBJ2-7, with TRBD2 as a possible D gene (5 bases). The V end lost 1 base, the J end lost 3 bases, and 13 bases lay between the germline ends. The CDR3 length is 15 residues. Germline V gene sequence: CDR1 SGHDN, CDR2 FVKESK. CDR3 region: CASSQGLREGYEQYF. Written as DNA, the CDR3 is TGTGCCAGCAGCCAAGGATTGAGGGAAGGCTACGAGCAGTACTTC.

The J gene is TRBJ2-7, the V gene TRBV5-4; D gene unclear. In germline, CDR1 is SGHNT, CDR2 YYREEE (reference sequence). This CDR3 is built from 13 residues. The ends were cut back, 5 bases at V and 7 bases at J, with 16 bases in the middle. CDR3 in amino acids: CASRIDTLREQYF. The CDR3 DNA follows: TGTGCCAGCAGGATCGACACCCTAAGAGAGCAGTACTTC.

This rearrangement joins TRBV13 to TRBJ2-7; D is perhaps TRBD1 (6 bases). V was cut by 3 bases and J by 5 bases, with 11 bases left in between. Germline CDR1 reads PRHDT; CDR2 reads FYEKMQ (reference sequence). The CDR3 runs 13 residues. CDR3 in amino acids: CASSFGTRNEQYF. Written as DNA, the CDR3 is TGTGCCAGCAGCTTCGGGACACGGAACGAGCAGTACTTC.

The chain uses TRBV28 and TRBJ2-3, with 13 bases fitting TRBD2. The trim removed 7 bases at V and 2 bases at J, leaving 15 bases unmatched. Germline V gene lookup returns CDR1 MDHEN and CDR2 SYDVKM. This CDR3 comprises 19 residues. In DNA, the CDR3 is TGTGCCAGCACCCGACTCGAAACTAGCGGGAGGGACTTCACAGATACGCAGTATTTT. It translates to CASTRLETSGRDFTDTQYF.

This chain connects TRBV28 to TRBJ1-2; 7 nucleotides align to TRBD1. This CDR3 is built from 12 residues. After removal of 2 bases from V and 7 bases from J, the junction contained 1 base not matched to a gene. CDR1 and CDR2 from the germline V gene are MDHEN and SYDVKM. CDR3 loop: CASSLAGGGYTF. Written as DNA, the CDR3 is TGTGCCAGCAGTTTAGCAGGGGGTGGCTACACCTTC.

Here the CDR3 reads CASTPTGQSYEQYF. The CDR3 DNA is TGTGCCAGCACCCCCACGGGACAGTCCTACGAGCAGTACTTC. This chain links TRBV6-1 with TRBJ2-7; the match to TRBD1 covers 7 bases. Trimming at V came to 7 bases and at J to 1 base, leaving 7 bases not matched to a gene. Germline CDR1 reads MNHNS; CDR2 reads SASEGT. This CDR3 comprises 14 residues.

The chain recombines TRBV5-6 with TRBJ2-7; a possible D gene is TRBD2 (6 bases). CDR1 and CDR2 from the germline V gene are SGHDT and YYEEEE. The CDR3 totals 15 residues. Trimming cost V 1 base and J 3 bases, with 14 bases left between them. This CDR3 reads CASSLWPSESYEQYF. The DNA for the CDR3 is TGTGCCAGCAGCTTGTGGCCTAGCGAAAGCTACGAGCAGTACTTC.

V and J are TRBV7-8 and TRBJ1-4, with a possible D match to TRBD1 (5 bases). Germline CDR1 and CDR2: SGHVS and FQNEAQ. Between the trimmed V and J ends, which lost 2 bases and 9 bases, there was a span of 16 bases. The CDR3 has 15 amino acids. As DNA, the CDR3 is TGTGCCAGCAGCTTATACGGCAGGGAGACTAAAAAACTGTTTTTT. As protein: CASSLYGRETKKLFF.

The rearrangement uses TRBV4-2 and TRBJ2-3; 10 positions agree with TRBD2. Germline CDR1 LGHNA, CDR2 YNFKEQ. The CDR3 length is 17 residues. V shed 5 bases and J 0 bases; nucleotides not matched to a gene: 8. CDR3 loop: CASSDNLAGASTDTQYF. DNA of the CDR3: TGTGCCAGCAGCGATAACCTAGCGGGGGCTAGCACAGATACGCAGTATTTT.

This clone appeared many times. The rearrangement links TRBV30 to TRBJ2-5; possible D gene TRBD2, 5 bases. Germline CDR1 and CDR2: GTSNPN and SVGIG (reference sequence). The V gene lost 3 bases and the J gene lost 4 bases, with 12 bases spanning the gap. The CDR3 consists of 13 residues. DNA of the CDR3: TGTGCCTGGAGCAGAGGGAGTGGAGAGACCCAGTACTTC. This codes for CAWSRGSGETQYF.

The chain combines TRBV6-5 with TRBJ2-7; 11 nucleotides agree with TRBD1. Unmatched junction bases numbered 7, after V lost 5 bases and J lost 7 bases. Germline V gives CDR1 MNHEY, CDR2 SVGAGI. This CDR3 has 14 residues. The CDR3 here is CASSRRDRGAEQYF. In DNA form, the CDR3 reads TGTGCCAGCAGTCGCCGGGACAGGGGGGCTGAGCAGTACTTC.

A word on this clone: This sample also contains other DNA sequences that code for the same CDR3. The chain combines TRBV27 with TRBJ2-5; D unclear. Looked up from germline, CDR1 is MNHEY and CDR2 is SMNVEV (reference sequence). Trimming left V 3 bases short and J 5 bases short, with 4 bases between. CDR3 length: 11 residues. The DNA of the CDR3 is TGTGCCAGCAGTTTTCGGGAGACCCAGTACTTC. Its translation: CASSFRETQYF.

This chain joins TRBV30 and TRBJ2-2; no reliable D call. The CDR3 consists of 13 residues. CDR1 and CDR2 (germline): GTSNPN, SVGIG (reference sequence). The germline V and J ends were trimmed by 0 bases and 8 bases, with 10 bases remaining between them. The CDR3 region is CAWSVWGPGELFF. In nucleotides, the CDR3 is TGTGCCTGGAGTGTTTGGGGTCCTGGGGAGCTGTTTTTT.

This chain links TRBV13 with TRBJ2-3; the match to TRBD1 covers 7 bases. Trimming took 5 bases from V and 4 from J; bases not matched to a gene: 6. The CDR3 is made up of 14 amino acids. Germline V gene data show CDR1 as PRHDT and CDR2 as FYEKMQ (reference sequence). The CDR3, as DNA: TGTGCCAGCAGCCCGGGCCAGGGGGCAGATACGCAGTATTTT. This translates into CASSPGQGADTQYF.

The chain joins TRBV5-1 to TRBJ2-1, with a tentative D call TRBD2 (6 bases). The germline V gene encodes CDR1 SGHRS and CDR2 YFSETQ. The CDR3 is 16 residues long. The germline V and J ends were trimmed by 2 bases and 0 bases, with 12 bases remaining between them. CDR3 DNA sequence: TGCGCCAGCAGCTTTTCAGCGGGCAGCTCCTACAATGAGCAGTTCTTC. Its protein product is CASSFSAGSSYNEQFF.

This clone appeared once. The chain couples TRBV7-3 to TRBJ2-7; D possibly corresponds to TRBD1 (6 bases). The CDR3 has 15 residues. Per the germline V gene, CDR1 is SGHTA and CDR2 is FQGTGA. Between the trimmed V and J ends, which lost 3 bases and 1 base, there was a span of 13 bases. The CDR3 bases are TGTGCCAGCAGCTTCGGGACCGGACAGTCCTACGAGCAGTACTTC. Amino acids: CASSFGTGQSYEQYF.